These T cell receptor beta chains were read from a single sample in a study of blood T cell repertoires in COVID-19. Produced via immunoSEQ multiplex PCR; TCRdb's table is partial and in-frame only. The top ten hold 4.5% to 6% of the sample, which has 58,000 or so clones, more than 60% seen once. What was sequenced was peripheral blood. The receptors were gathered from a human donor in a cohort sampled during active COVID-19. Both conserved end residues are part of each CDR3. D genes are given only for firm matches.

cdr3_nt: TGTGCCAGCAGTTTACTCCTAGCGGGGGGCCTCTACGAGCAGTACTTC; cdr3_aa: CASSLLLAGGLYEQYF; v_call: TRBV27; j_call: TRBJ2-7; d_call: TRBD2
cdr3_nt: TGCGCCAGCAGCTTGGGGGGTAGCGGCTCCTACAATGAGCAGTTCTTC; cdr3_aa: CASSLGGSGSYNEQFF; v_call: TRBV5-1; j_call: TRBJ2-1; d_call: -
cdr3_nt: TGCAGCGTACCGGGACAGGGACCCAAAAACATTCAGTACTTC; cdr3_aa: CSVPGQGPKNIQYF; v_call: TRBV29-1; j_call: TRBJ2-4; d_call: TRBD1
cdr3_nt: TGTGCCAGTAGCCCCGCAGGACAGGGGGATGGTTCACCCCTCCACTTT; cdr3_aa: CASSPAGQGDGSPLHF; v_call: TRBV19; j_call: TRBJ1-6; d_call: TRBD1
cdr3_nt: TGTGCCAGCTCACCACCTCTATCGAGTAGCGGGTTCTCCTACGAGCAGTACTTC; cdr3_aa: CASSPPLSSSGFSYEQYF; v_call: TRBV18; j_call: TRBJ2-7; d_call: TRBD2
cdr3_nt: TGTGCCAGCAGGTTGGACAGGGCCGAGACCCAGTACTTC; cdr3_aa: CASRLDRAETQYF; v_call: TRBV28; j_call: TRBJ2-5; d_call: TRBD1
cdr3_nt: TGTGCCAGCAGCCAGTACAGGGGTGTGGGCTATGGCTACACCTTC; cdr3_aa: CASSQYRGVGYGYTF; v_call: TRBV3-1/TRBV3-2; j_call: TRBJ1-2; d_call: TRBD1
cdr3_nt: TGTGCCAGCAGTGACCGGACTAGCGTGGGAGATGAGCAGTTCTTC; cdr3_aa: CASSDRTSVGDEQFF; v_call: TRBV27; j_call: TRBJ2-1; d_call: TRBD2
cdr3_nt: TGTGCCAGCAGCTCGGGGACAGGGCTCAGCTCCTATAATTCACCCCTCCACTTT; cdr3_aa: CASSSGTGLSSYNSPLHF; v_call: TRBV5-4; j_call: TRBJ1-6; d_call: TRBD1
cdr3_nt: TGTGCCAGCAGTGGGACTAGCGGGGGGCAATGGGAGACCCAGTACTTC; cdr3_aa: CASSGTSGGQWETQYF; v_call: TRBV6-1; j_call: TRBJ2-5; d_call: TRBD2
cdr3_nt: TGCGCCAGCAGCCAAGGCGGGCAGCCCCAGCATTTT; cdr3_aa: CASSQGGQPQHF; v_call: TRBV4-1; j_call: TRBJ1-5; d_call: -